A selection of T cell receptor beta chains follows, all from one sample in a study of shared clonotypes between healthy human individuals. Data came from immunoSEQ multiplex PCR; TCRdb stores just in-frame clones and leaves some out. Counted here are 2,500,000 or so clones, 90% to 95% occurring once; the ten biggest clones make up roughly 0.14%. The source material was naive CD4+ T cells sorted from blood. These receptors came from a man between 18 and 35 years old in good health. CDR3s include the opening cysteine and the closing phenylalanine or tryptophan. Size is omitted from some rows. Given values are once, few, many or a class for expanded clones.

>once|15|TRBV2
CAERGGAHGANVLTF
>NA|17|TRBV4-1
CASSPQGWQGGTGELFF
>once|19|TRBV5-1
CASSLFFGTGGEVNTEAFF
>NA|14|TRBV5-1
CASSSRGGQETQYF
>NA|17|TRBV4-1
CASSRLRTASSYNEQFF
>NA|14|TRBV5-4
CASATRGVDTEAFF
>NA|15|TRBV18
CASSRDIEMNTEAFF
>NA|14|TRBV5-1
CASSTGDVQETQYF
>NA|15|TRBV11-2
CASSSGSGATYGYTF
>NA|15|TRBV7-9
CASSLSNDRSYGYTF
>NA|15|TRBV4-3
CASSQLVGPSNIQYF
>NA|15|TRBV7-8
CASRPPGLPTDTQYF
>NA|13|TRBV5-1
CASRRTSKETQYF
>NA|14|TRBV5-1
CASSLVGTGGAQHF
>NA|11|TRBV5-1
CASSLEGEQFF
>NA|15|TRBV2
CASRLTSGVAETQYF
>NA|14|TRBV11-2
CASSLGLEYTEAFF
>NA|13|TRBV2
CASSGNFGGELFF
>NA|14|TRBV6-5
CASSSGTGHYGYTF
>NA|14|TRBV19
CAKLIGRRQETQYF
>once|15|TRBV10-2
CASIPGLAGTYEQYF
>NA|15|TRBV7-9
CASSTDRELGEKLFF
>NA|12|TRBV7-8
CASSVLGQPQHF
>NA|11|TRBV30
CAWSGTDTQYF
>NA|14|TRBV2
CASRISRSREKLFF
>NA|19|TRBV29-1
CSVAVAGTSGGYLENEQFF
>NA|13|TRBV14
CASSQDLFYEQYF
>NA|15|TRBV27
CASSSGQGGTGELFF
>NA|14|TRBV6-6
CASSLNLGTDTQYF
>NA|14|TRBV9
CASSASEAGLGQYF
>NA|16|TRBV5-6
CASSVRWGTLGTEAFF
>NA|13|TRBV11-1
CASSLARGGEQFF
>NA|16|TRBV5-1
CASSLIQGVPSYEQYF
>once|14|TRBV4-2
CASSRDSVNTEAFF
>NA|16|TRBV5-1
CASSGGLDGATDTQYF
>once|17|TRBV5-4
CASSSGQGSSYNSPLHF
>NA|17|TRBV5-1
CASSLGPVGGDTDTQYF
>NA|13|TRBV10-3
CAISGDTDYGYTF
>NA|13|TRBV19
CASSPSGASIQYF
>NA|11|TRBV10-1
CASSRGAEAFF
>NA|11|TRBV6-6
CASSYVGEQYF
>once|11|TRBV10-3
CAISENYEQYF
>NA|12|TRBV9
CASSIGQETQYF
>NA|15|TRBV19
CASSIGAPSSYEQYF
>once|14|TRBV7-9
CASRLSEEGKGYTF
>NA|13|TRBV4-3
CASSRGSQNEQYF
>NA|15|TRBV4-1
CASSQSVSAQETQYF
>NA|15|TRBV5-6
CASSLYGGDTGELFF